The sample holds one count of the clone carrying this T cell receptor beta chain. Authors' methods: Scientists estimated how many nucleated cells there were by amplifying reference gene primers. The data were produced by immunoSEQ multiplex PCR, yet TCRdb's version contains in-frame clones alone and is incomplete. D and trimming come from the DNA, and the V and J calls and clone size come from that table. The table shows over 200,000 clones, with around 90% occurring only once. This sample was taken from a study of blood T cell repertoires in COVID-19. Study-wide context: The cDNA or gDNA used as material had been derived from T cells, B-cell-depleted T cells, or PBMCs.

Trimming took off 1 base at V and 6 bases at J, with 10 bases between the two ends. Germline V CDR1 and CDR2: LGHDT, YNNKEL (reference sequence). The CDR3 loop spans 13 amino acids. The TCR originated in a man in his 60s who had recovered from COVID-19. The chain recombines TRBV3-1 (or the pseudogene TRBV3-2) with TRBJ2-7; D is undetermined. Specimen: peripheral blood. The CDR3 DNA is TGTGCCAGCAGCCAAGGCTGGAGTAGCGAGCAGTACTTC. Its translation: CASSQGWSSEQYF.